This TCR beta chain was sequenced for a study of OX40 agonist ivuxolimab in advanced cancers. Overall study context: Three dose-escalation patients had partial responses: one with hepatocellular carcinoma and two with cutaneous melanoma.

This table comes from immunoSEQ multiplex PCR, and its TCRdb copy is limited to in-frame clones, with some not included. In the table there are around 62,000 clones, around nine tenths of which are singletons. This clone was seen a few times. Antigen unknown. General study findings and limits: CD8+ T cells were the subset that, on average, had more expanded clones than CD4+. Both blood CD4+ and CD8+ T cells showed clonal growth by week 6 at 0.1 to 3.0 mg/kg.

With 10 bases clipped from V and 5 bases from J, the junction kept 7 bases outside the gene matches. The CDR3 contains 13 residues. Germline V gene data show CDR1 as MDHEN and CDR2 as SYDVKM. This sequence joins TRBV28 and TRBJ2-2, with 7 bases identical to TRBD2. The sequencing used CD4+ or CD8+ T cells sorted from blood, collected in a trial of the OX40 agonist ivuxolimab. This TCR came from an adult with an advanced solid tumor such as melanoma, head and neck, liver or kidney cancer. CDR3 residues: CATRRGETGELFF. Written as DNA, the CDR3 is TGTGCCACGAGACGGGGGGAGACCGGGGAGCTGTTTTTT.